This T cell receptor beta chain was identified during a study of shared clonotypes between healthy human individuals. V gave up 1 base and J gave up 7 bases; unmatched junction bases: 9. This CDR3 spans 16 amino acids. The germline V gene has CDR1 SGHAT and CDR2 FQNNGV. Only in-frame clones appear in the TCRdb table, and some are missing; sequencing was by immunoSEQ multiplex PCR. The sample records 330,000 or so clones, over 70% being singletons. Sequencing was done on a sample of memory CD4+ T cells sorted from blood. Subset described: CD45RA-negative fraction. The source of this sequence is a man aged 25 to 40 in good health. V gene TRBV11-2 combines with J gene TRBJ2-3; TRBD2 matches at 9 bases. The CDR3 loop is CASSLGAGGAQNTQYF. The CDR3 nucleotides read TGTGCCAGCAGCTTAGGTGCGGGGGGGGCCCAAAATACGCAGTATTTT. The entire variable domain, with the rest obtained from reference TRBV11-2 and TRBJ2-3, is as follows: EAGVAQSPRYKIIEKRQSVAFWCNPISGHATLYWYQQILGQGPKLLIQFQNNGVVDDSQLPKDRFSAERLKGVDSTLKIQPAKLEDSAVYLCASSLGAGGAQNTQYFGPGTRLTVL.